A single sample is the source of the 22 T cell receptor beta chains below, sequenced in a study of shared clonotypes between healthy human individuals. Data came from immunoSEQ multiplex PCR; TCRdb stores just in-frame clones and leaves some out. The sample lists 2 million to 2.5 million clones; approximately 96% were seen once. The source material was naive CD4+ T cells sorted from blood. The subset was: CD45RA+ positively selected. The receptors were sampled from a man younger than 35 in good health.

This chain uses TRBV29-1 with TRBJ1-2, with D hard to call. With 8 bases removed from V and 3 bases from J, the gap between germline ends came to 7 bases. Germline-derived CDR1 and CDR2 are SQVTM and ANQGSEA. The CDR3 consists of 10 residues. The CDR3 sequence is CSSYDYGYTF. For the CDR3, the DNA is TGCAGCTCCTACGACTATGGCTACACCTTC.

Here the CDR3 DNA reads TGTGCCAGCACCGGACTAGTACACGCCGAGCAGTACTTC. Encoded protein: CASTGLVHAEQYF. The rearrangement joins TRBV2 to TRBJ2-7; 7 positions agree with TRBD2. After removal of 7 bases from V and 6 bases from J, the junction contained 9 bases not matched to a gene. The CDR3 is made up of 13 amino acids. CDR1 is SNHLY, CDR2 FYNNEI, per germline.

This chain links TRBV10-3 with TRBJ1-1; TRBD1 is a possible D gene (6 bases). The germline V gene encodes CDR1 ENHRY and CDR2 SYGVKD. The V end was cut by 3 bases, the J end by 5 bases, with 19 bases between. The CDR3 consists of 16 residues. The CDR3 region is CAISDKGGQGKTEAFF. CDR3 nucleotide sequence: TGTGCCATCAGTGATAAGGGGGGGCAGGGAAAGACTGAAGCTTTCTTT.

The V call is TRBV21-1, the J call TRBJ2-7; the D segment call TRBD2 is taken from the table without a DNA check. TRBV21-1 is reported as a pseudogene. This CDR3 comprises 14 residues. The CDR3 coding sequence is TGTGCCAGCAGCACCCGGACTAGCTCCTACGAGCAGTACTTC. The encoded protein is CASSTRTSSYEQYF.

The genes are TRBV5-4 and TRBJ2-3; tentatively, D is TRBD1 (5 bases). Per germline, CDR1 SGHNT and CDR2 YYREEE (reference sequence). CDR3 length equals 16 residues. Trimming stripped 4 bases from V and 0 bases from J, with 15 bases between. The CDR3 spells CASSQDSHPSTDTQYF. CDR3 DNA: TGTGCCAGCAGCCAAGACAGTCACCCTAGCACAGATACGCAGTATTTT. The variable domain in full, completed from reference TRBV5-4 and TRBJ2-3, reads ETGVTQSPTHLIKTRGQQVTLRCSSQSGHNTVSWYQQALGQGPQFIFQYYREEENGRGNFPPRFSGLQFPNYSSELNVNALELDDSALYLCASSQDSHPSTDTQYFGPGTRLTVL.

This sequence joins TRBV4-1 and TRBJ2-5; D is undetermined. The CDR3 runs 13 residues. V was clipped by 4 bases and J by 2 bases, with 8 bases between them. Germline V gene data show CDR1 as MGHRA and CDR2 as YSYEKL. The CDR3 sequence is CASSRGTQETQYF. The CDR3 DNA reads TGCGCCAGCAGCCGGGGTACTCAAGAGACCCAGTACTTC.

V usage is TRBV27 and J usage is TRBJ1-2; the D is unclear. The CDR3 runs 16 residues. Per the germline V gene, CDR1 is MNHEY and CDR2 is SMNVEV (reference sequence). V was shortened by 6 bases and J by 8 bases, with 25 bases between the two germline ends. CDR3 loop: CASSPAPYRALWGYTF. DNA of the CDR3: TGTGCCAGCAGCCCCGCCCCCTATAGGGCTCTGTGGGGCTACACCTTC.

The chain links TRBV4-2 to TRBJ2-1, with D perhaps matching TRBD1 (5 bases). Germline V gives CDR1 LGHNA, CDR2 YNFKEQ. Trimming stripped 1 base from V and 4 bases from J, with 11 bases between. There are 15 residues in the CDR3. The CDR3 loop is CASSQGARQYNEQFF. The CDR3 region has the DNA TGTGCCAGCAGCCAAGGGGCTAGACAGTACAATGAGCAGTTCTTC.

Regarding this clone: Other DNA sequences in the same sample also yield this CDR3. The rearrangement joins TRBV30 to TRBJ1-6; 9 bases fit TRBD1. The length of the CDR3 is 13 residues. Germline trimming cut 1 base from V and 8 bases from J; bases unmatched to any gene: 0. From germline, CDR1 is GTSNPN and CDR2 SVGIG (reference sequence). DNA of the CDR3: TGTGCCTGGAGTGGGACAGGGGATTCACCCCTCCACTTT. It codes for CAWSGTGDSPLHF.

The chain carries TRBV29-1 and TRBJ2-7, with D possibly matching TRBD2 (7 bases). The V gene lost 5 bases and the J gene lost 3 bases, with 20 bases spanning the gap. In germline, CDR1 is SQVTM, CDR2 ANQGSEA. The length of the CDR3 is 15 residues. The CDR3 here is CSVRGIGGQGYEQYF. CDR3 DNA: TGCAGCGTTCGGGGCATCGGGGGGCAGGGCTACGAGCAGTACTTC.

With regard to this clone: In the same sample, other DNA sequences code for this CDR3. This chain uses TRBV18 with TRBJ2-3; D gene unclear. This CDR3 contains 12 residues. The ends were cut back, 3 bases at V and 6 bases at J, with 7 bases in the middle. Germline-derived CDR1 and CDR2 are KGHSH and LQKENI. The CDR3 here is CASSPDRDTQYF. The CDR3 coding sequence is TGTGCCAGCTCACCTGATCGGGATACGCAGTATTTT. Looking up the rest from reference TRBV18 and TRBJ2-3 gives the full variable domain: NAGVMQNPRHLVRRRGQEARLRCSPMKGHSHVYWYRQLPEEGLKFMVYLQKENIIDESGMPKERFSAEFPKEGPSILRIQQVVRGDSAAYFCASSPDRDTQYFGPGTRLTVL.

This clone came up a few times. This chain uses TRBV13 with TRBJ2-7; 7 bases are shared with TRBD1. The germline gives CDR1 PRHDT, CDR2 FYEKMQ (reference sequence). The CDR3 consists of 14 residues. Trimming took 5 bases from V and 5 from J; bases not matched to a gene: 9. DNA of the CDR3: TGTGCCAGCAGCCCCCTTGGACAGGCGGACGAGCAGTACTTC. Translated: CASSPLGQADEQYF.

The chain couples TRBV19 to TRBJ1-5; unclear D gene. Per the germline V gene, CDR1 is LNHDA and CDR2 is SQIVND (reference sequence). The CDR3 sequence is 13 residues long. V was pared by 7 bases and J by 2 bases, with 9 bases between. The CDR3 DNA is TGTGCCAGTACCGGTGTTGGCAATCAGCCCCAGCATTTT. It codes for CASTGVGNQPQHF.

The J gene is TRBJ1-1, the V gene TRBV6-1; no clear D. The CDR3 has 14 amino acids. V lost 3 bases and J lost 8, with 16 bases in between. Germline CDR1 is MNHNS and CDR2 is SASEGT. The CDR3 here is CASSDLAGPPEAFF. CDR3 DNA: TGTGCCAGCAGTGATTTAGCAGGACCTCCGGAAGCTTTCTTT.

The chain recombines TRBV27 with TRBJ1-2; a possible D gene is TRBD1 (5 bases). CDR3 length: 13 residues. Germline values: CDR1 MNHEY, CDR2 SMNVEV (reference sequence). V dropped 7 bases and J dropped 8 bases, with 17 bases sitting between them. The CDR3 protein is CASTSAGTQGYTF. The DNA for the CDR3 is TGTGCCAGCACCTCCGCCGGGACTCAGGGCTACACCTTC.

This clone was picked up a small number of times. This same CDR3 is encoded by further DNA sequences in the sample. The chain couples TRBV6-6 to TRBJ1-6, with D tentatively TRBD1 (6 bases). Germline V gene sequence: CDR1 MNHNY, CDR2 SVGAGI (reference sequence). This CDR3 spans 12 amino acids. CDR3 protein: CATRGGNSPLHF. The CDR3 DNA follows: TGTGCGACGAGAGGGGGGAATTCACCCCTCCACTTT.

The count of this clone is one. This chain connects TRBV2 to TRBJ2-7, with a tentative D call TRBD2 (6 bases). Trimming removed 3 bases at V and 4 bases at J, with 13 bases between. Germline V gene sequence: CDR1 SNHLY, CDR2 FYNNEI. The CDR3 length is 14 residues. For the CDR3, the DNA is TGTGCCAGCAGTGACCCGGGAGAGTTGTACGAGCAGTACTTC. Translation gives CASSDPGELYEQYF.

CDR3 protein: CAISESTSGGATDTQYF. CDR3 coding DNA: TGTGCCATCAGTGAGTCGACTAGCGGGGGGGCTACAGATACGCAGTATTTT. The chain links TRBV10-3 to TRBJ2-3; 14 bases fit TRBD2. The CDR3 contains 17 residues. Per the germline V gene, CDR1 is ENHRY and CDR2 is SYGVKD. V shed 0 bases and J 3 bases; nucleotides not matched to a gene: 2.

The rearrangement links TRBV5-4 to TRBJ2-5; D is uncertain. Germline CDR1 reads SGHNT; CDR2 reads YYREEE (reference sequence). With 8 bases removed from V and 1 base from J, the gap between germline ends came to 12 bases. The length of the CDR3 is 13 residues. This CDR3 reads CASCKMGQETQYF. The CDR3 nucleotides are TGTGCCAGTTGTAAAATGGGCCAAGAGACCCAGTACTTC.

V and J are TRBV4-1 and TRBJ1-6, with D uncertain. The CDR3 sequence is 15 residues long. CDR1 is MGHRA, CDR2 YSYEKL, per germline. Trimming pared 2 bases from V and 7 bases from J, leaving 12 bases between. The CDR3 reads CASSQSLLQNSPLHF. The CDR3 nucleotides are TGCGCCAGCAGCCAATCCCTGCTGCAGAATTCACCCCTCCACTTT.

The DNA for the CDR3 is TGTGCCAGCAGCTTAGGACCGGGACAGGACTACGAGCAGTACTTC. It is translated as CASSLGPGQDYEQYF. This rearrangement joins TRBV7-2 to TRBJ2-7; 8 bases map to TRBD1. Germline V CDR1 and CDR2: SGHTA, FQGNSA. The CDR3 consists of 15 residues. After removal of 1 base from V and 3 bases from J, the junction contained 5 bases not matched to a gene.

This sequence joins TRBV6-5 and TRBJ2-7; D may be TRBD2 (5 bases). CDR3 length equals 12 residues. Germline V CDR1 and CDR2: MNHEY, SVGAGI. V shed 2 bases and J shed 7 bases, with 9 bases lying between them. The CDR3 here is CASSYVSGEQYF. The CDR3 DNA is TGTGCCAGCAGTTACGTAAGCGGTGAGCAGTACTTC.